This T cell receptor beta chain was documented in a study of cytomegalovirus exposure and HLA in healthy donors. Germline loops: CDR1 LGHNA, CDR2 YSLEER. The CDR3 covers 18 residues. The ends were cut back, 0 bases at V and 5 bases at J, with 23 bases in the middle. This clone occurred a few times. Its antigen is as yet unknown. The PCR contained 60 Vbeta and 13 Jbeta primers. Only in-frame clones appear in the TCRdb table, and some are missing; sequencing was by immunoSEQ multiplex PCR. Of around 120,000 clones in the sample, about 79% are singletons; the top ten hold 1.5% to 2.5%. Though nominally healthy at sampling, donors likely had unrecorded immune exposures. Regarding the study as a whole: Earlier analysis looked at TCR beta V segments, and most were productive about 90% or about 30% of the time. Donor immune exposure was known only as CMV serostatus.

The clonotype originates from a man aged 18 to 29 in good health and CMV-seronegative. Material for sequencing was PBMCs. The genes are TRBV4-3 and TRBJ2-7; maybe TRBD2 (5 bases). CDR3: CASSQDLTDSWRVDEQYF. DNA for the CDR3: TGCGCCAGCAGCCAAGATTTGACTGATTCATGGCGGGTTGACGAGCAGTACTTC.